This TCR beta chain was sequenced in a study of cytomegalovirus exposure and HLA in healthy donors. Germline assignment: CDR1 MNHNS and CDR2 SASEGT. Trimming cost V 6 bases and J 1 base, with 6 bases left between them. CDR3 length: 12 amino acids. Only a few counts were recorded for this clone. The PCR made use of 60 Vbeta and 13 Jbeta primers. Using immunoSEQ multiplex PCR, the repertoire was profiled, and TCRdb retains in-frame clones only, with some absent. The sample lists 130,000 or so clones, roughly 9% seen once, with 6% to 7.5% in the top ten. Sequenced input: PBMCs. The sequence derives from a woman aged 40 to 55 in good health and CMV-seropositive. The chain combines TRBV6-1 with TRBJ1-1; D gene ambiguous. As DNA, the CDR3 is TGTGCCAGCAGCCTCAGGAACACTGAAGCTTTCTTT. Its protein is CASSLRNTEAFF.